The source of this TCR beta chain is a study of OX40 agonist ivuxolimab in advanced cancers. Assay used: immunoSEQ multiplex PCR; TCRdb lists only in-frame clones, some missing. The sample contains more than 50,000 clones, more than 70% of which appear only once. The specimen comprised CD4+ or CD8+ T cells sorted from blood, sampled in a trial of the OX40 agonist ivuxolimab. The source of this sequence is an adult with an advanced solid tumor such as melanoma, head and neck, liver or kidney cancer.

CDR3 loop: CASSLDLRGKLFF. The CDR3 coding sequence is TGTGCCAGCAGCTTAGACCTCCGTGGAAAACTGTTTTTT. V gene TRBV7-2 combines with J gene TRBJ1-4; no clear D. V was clipped by 1 base and J by 10 bases, with 10 bases between them. Germline CDR1 reads SGHTA; CDR2 reads FQGNSA. The CDR3 is made up of 13 amino acids. Variable domain in full (rest from reference TRBV7-2 and TRBJ1-4): GAGVSQSPSNKVTEKGKDVELRCDPISGHTALYWYRQSLGQGLEFLIYFQGNSAPDKSGLPSDRFSAERTGGSVSTLTIQRTQQEDSAVYLCASSLDLRGKLFFGSGTQLSVL.